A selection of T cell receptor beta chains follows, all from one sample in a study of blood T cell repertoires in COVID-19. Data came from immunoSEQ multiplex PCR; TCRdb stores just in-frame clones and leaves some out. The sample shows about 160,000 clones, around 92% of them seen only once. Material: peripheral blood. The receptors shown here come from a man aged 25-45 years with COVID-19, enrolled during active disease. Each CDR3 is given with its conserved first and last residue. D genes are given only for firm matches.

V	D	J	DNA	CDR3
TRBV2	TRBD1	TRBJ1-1	TGTGCCAGCATTAGACAGGGGGTGACTGAAGCTTTCTTT	CASIRQGVTEAFF
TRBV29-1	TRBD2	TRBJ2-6	TGCAGCGTTGAAGTGAGAGGCGGGGGGAGCTCTGGGGCCAACGTCCTGACTTTC	CSVEVRGGGSSGANVLTF
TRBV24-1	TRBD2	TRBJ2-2	TGTGCCACCAGTGATTTCAAGACTAGCGGGAACACCGGGGAGCTGTTTTTT	CATSDFKTSGNTGELFF
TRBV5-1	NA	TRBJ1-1	TGCGCCAGCAGCATTGGGACCCCCAGGGGAACTGAAGCTTTCTTT	CASSIGTPRGTEAFF
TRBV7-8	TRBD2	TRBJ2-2	TGTGCCAGCAGCTTAACAGCGGGAGAGTCGAACACCGGGGAGCTGTTTTTT	CASSLTAGESNTGELFF
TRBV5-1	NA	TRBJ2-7	TGCGCCAGCAGCTTGGAGAGTAGCAATTTCTACGAGCAGTACTTC	CASSLESSNFYEQYF
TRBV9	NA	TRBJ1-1	TGTGCCAGCAGCGTTCTGAACCAGGGAACTGAAGCTTTCTTT	CASSVLNQGTEAFF
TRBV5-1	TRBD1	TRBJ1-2	TGCGCCAGCAGCTCCCTTGGACAGGCCGGGCCGGGCTATGGCTACACCTTC	CASSSLGQAGPGYGYTF
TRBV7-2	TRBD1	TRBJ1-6	TGTGCCAGCAGTTCGGACAGGGCCCTTGTCAATTCACCCCTCCACTTT	CASSSDRALVNSPLHF
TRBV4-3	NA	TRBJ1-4	TGCGCCAGCAGCCAAGAGGGGGGGGCCCTTAATGAAAAACTGTTTTTT	CASSQEGGALNEKLFF
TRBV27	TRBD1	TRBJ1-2	TGTGCCAGCAGCAAGGACAGGGGGCAGTTTGGCTACACCTTC	CASSKDRGQFGYTF
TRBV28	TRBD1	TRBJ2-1	TGTGCCAGCAGTTCAGGGGGCGCGGGATACAATGAGCAGTTCTTC	CASSSGGAGYNEQFF
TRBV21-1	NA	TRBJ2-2	TGTGCCAGCAGCAAACGTGGTAGGACAGGGAGCACCGGGGAGCTGTTTTTT	CASSKRGRTGSTGELFF
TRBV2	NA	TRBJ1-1	TGTGCCAGCAGTACAGGGCTGGACACTGAAGCTTTCTTT	CASSTGLDTEAFF
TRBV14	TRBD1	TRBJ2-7	TGTGCCAGCAGCCCACCGGGACAGGCGCCCTACGAGCAGTACTTC	CASSPPGQAPYEQYF
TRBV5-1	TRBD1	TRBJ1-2	TGCGCCAGCAGCCCGGGGACAGGGGGCGCCGTTTATGGCTACACCTTC	CASSPGTGGAVYGYTF
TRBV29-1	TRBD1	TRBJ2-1	TGCAGCGTTCGCGCCGGGACAGGGGCCCTCAATGAGCAGTTCTTC	CSVRAGTGALNEQFF